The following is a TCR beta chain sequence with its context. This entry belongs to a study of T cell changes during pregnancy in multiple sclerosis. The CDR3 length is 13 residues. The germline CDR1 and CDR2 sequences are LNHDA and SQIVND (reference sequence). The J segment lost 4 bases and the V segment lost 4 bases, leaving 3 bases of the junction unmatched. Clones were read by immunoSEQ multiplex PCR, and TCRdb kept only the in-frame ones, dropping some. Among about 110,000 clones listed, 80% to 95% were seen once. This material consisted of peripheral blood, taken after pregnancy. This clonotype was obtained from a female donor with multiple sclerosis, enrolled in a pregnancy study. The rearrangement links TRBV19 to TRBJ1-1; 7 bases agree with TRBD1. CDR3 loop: CASSNYRGTEAFF. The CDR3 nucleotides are TGTGCCAGTAGTAACTACAGGGGCACTGAAGCTTTCTTT.